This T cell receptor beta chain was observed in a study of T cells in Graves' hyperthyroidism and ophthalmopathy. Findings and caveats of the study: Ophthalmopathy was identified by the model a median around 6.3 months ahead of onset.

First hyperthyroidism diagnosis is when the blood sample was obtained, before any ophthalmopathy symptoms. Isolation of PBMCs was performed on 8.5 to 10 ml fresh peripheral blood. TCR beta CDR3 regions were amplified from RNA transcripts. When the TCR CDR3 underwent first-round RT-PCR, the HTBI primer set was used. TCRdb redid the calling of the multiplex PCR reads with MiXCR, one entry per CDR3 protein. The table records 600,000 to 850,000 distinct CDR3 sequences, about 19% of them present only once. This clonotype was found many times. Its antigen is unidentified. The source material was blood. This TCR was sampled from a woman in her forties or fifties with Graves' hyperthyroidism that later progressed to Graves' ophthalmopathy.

The CDR3 nucleotides read TGTGCCAGCAGCCATTTGAGGGGAAGGCGGGGGGGCCTTGAGCAGTACTTC. Translation: CASSHLRGRRGGLEQYF. The rearrangement uses TRBV3-1 and TRBJ2-7; TRBD2 agrees at 9 bases. Germline V gives CDR1 LGHDT, CDR2 YNNKEL (reference sequence). Losses at the gene ends were 3 bases for V and 7 bases for J; bases not matched to a gene: 16. The CDR3 has 17 residues.